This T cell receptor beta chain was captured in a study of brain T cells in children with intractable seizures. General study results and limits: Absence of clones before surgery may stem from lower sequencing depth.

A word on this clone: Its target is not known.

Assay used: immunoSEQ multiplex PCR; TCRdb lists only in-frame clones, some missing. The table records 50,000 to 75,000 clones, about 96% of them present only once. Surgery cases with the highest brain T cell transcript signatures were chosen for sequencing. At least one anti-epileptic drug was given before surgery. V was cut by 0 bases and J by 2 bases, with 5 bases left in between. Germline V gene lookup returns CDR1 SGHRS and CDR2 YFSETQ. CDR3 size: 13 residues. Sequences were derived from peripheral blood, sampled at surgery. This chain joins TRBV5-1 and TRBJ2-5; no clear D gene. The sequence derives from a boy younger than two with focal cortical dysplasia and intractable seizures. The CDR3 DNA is TGCGCCAGCAGCTTGGTAGAGCAAGAGACCCAGTACTTC. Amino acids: CASSLVEQETQYF.